Each of the 16 T cell receptor beta chains below was sequenced from the same sample in a study of blood T cell repertoires in COVID-19. Profiling relied on immunoSEQ multiplex PCR, and the TCRdb table lists in-frame clones only, not all of them. The table lists 55,000 to 70,000 clones, about 88% of them singletons. The sample comprised peripheral blood. The origin of the receptors is a man aged 65 to 85 with acute or convalescent COVID-19.

The chain is built from TRBV6-5 and TRBJ2-5; D may be TRBD2 (5 bases). Germline CDR1 MNHEY, CDR2 SVGAGI. V lost 2 bases, J lost 5 bases, and 15 bases lay in between. The CDR3 sequence is 15 residues long. CDR3 coding DNA: TGTGCCAGCAGTTACGGAGGCGGGTCTAAGGAGACCCAGTACTTC. Translating it yields CASSYGGGSKETQYF.

The V gene is TRBV29-1, the J gene TRBJ2-1; TRBD1 might be the D (5 bases). V dropped 4 bases and J dropped 0 bases, with 13 bases sitting between them. The CDR3 spans 15 residues. In germline, CDR1 is SQVTM, CDR2 ANQGSEA. DNA for the CDR3: TGCAGCGTTGGTACAGGTTGGAGCTCCTACAATGAGCAGTTCTTC. Translating gives CSVGTGWSSYNEQFF.

V usage is TRBV12-3 or TRBV12-4 and J usage is TRBJ1-1; 8 bases match TRBD1. CDR3 length equals 13 residues. Unmatched junction bases numbered 8, after V lost 9 bases and J lost 5 bases. The CDR3 sequence is CASKTRGRTEAFF. The DNA for the CDR3 is TGTGCCAGTAAGACCAGGGGGCGGACTGAAGCTTTCTTT.

The V call is TRBV7-9, the J call TRBJ2-2, with 7 positions matching TRBD2. J was trimmed by 4 bases and V by 9 bases; bases with no gene match: 8. Germline CDR1 and CDR2: SEHNR and FQNEAQ (reference sequence). This CDR3 is built from 14 residues. The DNA for the CDR3 is TGTGCCAGTCCTGGGGAGCGGGGCACCGGGGAGCTGTTTTTT. The encoded protein is CASPGERGTGELFF.

The chain combines TRBV25-1 with TRBJ2-2, with a tentative D call TRBD1 (5 bases). The germline V gene has CDR1 MGHDK and CDR2 SYGVNS. The V and J ends lost 6 bases and 6 bases respectively, with 11 bases between them. CDR3 length: 13 amino acids. CDR3 region: CASSRKGPGELFF. The CDR3 bases are TGTGCCAGCAGCCGTAAGGGGCCCGGGGAGCTGTTTTTT.

The CDR3 DNA follows: TGTGCCAGCTCACCAATTCAGCGGTATACTGGAAACACCATATATTTT. It codes for CASSPIQRYTGNTIYF. The rearrangement uses TRBV18 and TRBJ1-3; D call uncertain. Trimming cost V 2 bases and J 2 bases, with 13 bases left between them. The CDR3 sequence is 16 residues long. Germline V gene data show CDR1 as KGHSH and CDR2 as LQKENI.

The V gene is TRBV18, the J gene TRBJ1-2, with 9 positions matching TRBD1. The CDR3 spans 16 residues. CDR1 is KGHSH, CDR2 LQKENI, per germline. The ends lost 3 bases at V and 5 bases at J; junction bases unmatched: 10. CDR3 protein: CASSPPPGQGPYGYTF. For the CDR3, the DNA is TGTGCCAGCTCACCGCCACCGGGACAGGGTCCGTATGGCTACACCTTC.

The rearrangement uses TRBV6-5 and TRBJ2-1; D not certain. V was clipped by 0 bases and J by 9 bases, with 6 bases between them. This CDR3 region has 12 residues. Per the germline V gene, CDR1 is MNHEY and CDR2 is SVGAGI. CDR3 in DNA: TGTGCCAGCAGTTACTCGAGAGGTGAGCAGTTCTTC. Its translation: CASSYSRGEQFF.

This clone was observed a handful of times. This CDR3 is CASSQDRTSPEQFF. CDR3 DNA: TGTGCCAGCAGCCAAGACAGGACTAGCCCTGAGCAGTTCTTC. The chain has TRBV4-2 and TRBJ2-1, with TRBD2 matching over 8 bases. The CDR3 length is 14 residues. Germline trimming cut 0 bases from V and 9 bases from J; bases unmatched to any gene: 4. Germline V gives CDR1 LGHNA, CDR2 YNFKEQ.

V gene TRBV5-1 combines with J gene TRBJ1-2; D not certain. The V gene lost 0 bases and the J gene lost 8 bases, with 5 bases spanning the gap. The CDR3 has 11 residues. CDR1 and CDR2 from the germline V gene are SGHRS and YFSETQ. The CDR3 nucleotides are TGCGCCAGCAGCTTGGACGGGGGCTACACCTTC. Encoded protein: CASSLDGGYTF.

This rearrangement joins TRBV7-9 to TRBJ2-7, with D possibly TRBD1 on 6 matching bases. The CDR3 has 14 residues. The germline V and J ends were trimmed by 3 bases and 0 bases, with 9 bases remaining between them. In germline, CDR1 is SEHNR, CDR2 FQNEAQ (reference sequence). The CDR3, as DNA: TGTGCCAGCAGCTTGAGGGACACCTCCTACGAGCAGTACTTC. Amino acid sequence: CASSLRDTSYEQYF.

The rearrangement links TRBV4-2 to TRBJ1-1; 7 nucleotides line up with TRBD1. Germline CDR1 is LGHNA and CDR2 is YNFKEQ. J lost 6 bases, V lost 5 bases, and 12 bases had no gene match. This CDR3 has 15 amino acids. The CDR3 DNA follows: TGTGCCAGCAGCTACCAAGGAGAGGGGGCCTCTGAAGCTTTCTTT. Residues: CASSYQGEGASEAFF.

DNA for the CDR3: TGTGCCAGCAGCCAAGTTCCTGGAGGGCTAGCGGGGTCCTACGAGCAGTACTTC. This codes for CASSQVPGGLAGSYEQYF. The chain is built from TRBV3-1 (or the pseudogene TRBV3-2) and TRBJ2-7; TRBD2 aligns across 9 bases. This CDR3 spans 18 amino acids. Losses at the gene ends were 1 base for V and 1 base for J; bases not matched to a gene: 11. CDR1 is LGHDT, CDR2 YNNKEL, per germline (reference sequence).

The CDR3 region has the DNA TGTGCCAGCAGTTTGGATCTAGGGGACAGGGGTTCTGGGGAGACCCAGTACTTC. Its translation: CASSLDLGDRGSGETQYF. This rearrangement joins TRBV28 to TRBJ2-5; TRBD1 agrees at 10 bases. The germline V gene encodes CDR1 MDHEN and CDR2 SYDVKM. The V gene end was trimmed by 3 bases and the J gene end by 5 bases; junction bases not matched to a gene: 15. This CDR3 is built from 18 residues.

In nucleotides, the CDR3 is TGTGCCAGCAGTTTCCTTAGACAGGCCAAACTTAACTATGGCTACACCTTC. Translated: CASSFLRQAKLNYGYTF. J is TRBJ1-2 and V is TRBV27, with TRBD1 as a possible D gene (6 bases). The germline V and J ends were trimmed by 3 bases and 1 base, with 18 bases remaining between them. Germline lookup yields CDR1 MNHEY and CDR2 SMNVEV (reference sequence). The CDR3 has 17 amino acids.

This clone has just one count. CDR3 protein: CASSNTGQGNGYTF. In nucleotides, the CDR3 is TGTGCCAGCAGTAATACGGGACAGGGGAATGGCTACACCTTC. The chain is built from TRBV6-5 and TRBJ1-2; 10 bases match TRBD1. The CDR3 runs 14 residues. The germline gives CDR1 MNHEY, CDR2 SVGAGI. V gave up 5 bases and J gave up 6 bases; unmatched junction bases: 6.